Following are 21 T cell receptor beta chains from one sample sequenced in a study of blood T cell repertoires in COVID-19. The protocol was immunoSEQ multiplex PCR, while the TCRdb copy is restricted to in-frame clones and leaves out a portion. The data show 110,000 to 150,000 clones, with more than 70% seen just once and less than 7% held by the top ten. The sample consisted of PBMCs or T cells enriched from blood (not recorded which). Every receptor here comes from a man in his forties with acute COVID-19.

The chain uses TRBV5-1 and TRBJ2-1, with TRBD2 identical over 11 bases. J lost 8 bases, V lost 2 bases, and 9 bases had no gene match. Germline V gene data show CDR1 as SGHRS and CDR2 as YFSETQ. The CDR3 is 16 residues long. CDR3 in amino acids: CASSLVTSGRGDEQFF. Here the CDR3 DNA reads TGCGCCAGCAGCTTAGTAACTAGCGGGAGAGGAGATGAGCAGTTCTTC.

The chain links TRBV6-1 to TRBJ1-5; D remains ambiguous. Germline CDR1 MNHNS, CDR2 SASEGT. V lost 3 bases and J 0 bases, leaving 9 bases between the germline ends. The CDR3 is 15 residues long. CDR3 nucleotide sequence: TGTGCCAGCAGTGAGGGCAGTTATAGCAATCAGCCCCAGCATTTT. It is translated as CASSEGSYSNQPQHF.

J is TRBJ2-5 and V is TRBV30; 9 bases are a match to TRBD1. The CDR3 loop spans 13 amino acids. V was pared by 6 bases and J by 5 bases, with 7 bases of the junction left unmatched. In germline, CDR1 is GTSNPN, CDR2 SVGIG (reference sequence). The CDR3 nucleotides are TGTGCCTGCTCGGGACAGGGCGGGGAGACCCAGTACTTC. Its translation: CACSGQGGETQYF.

The chain carries TRBV4-2 and TRBJ2-7, with D possibly being TRBD1 (5 bases). The CDR3 loop spans 15 amino acids. Germline lookup yields CDR1 LGHNA and CDR2 YNFKEQ. Trimming took 0 bases from V and 3 from J, leaving 12 bases between them. CDR3 residues: CASSQERGQYYEQYF. DNA for the CDR3: TGTGCCAGCAGCCAAGAAAGGGGTCAATACTACGAGCAGTACTTC.

V gene TRBV5-1 combines with J gene TRBJ2-1, with TRBD2 matching over 10 bases. This CDR3 spans 18 amino acids. Germline CDR1 is SGHRS and CDR2 is YFSETQ. V trimming: 4 bases; J trimming: 0 bases; junction bases outside the gene matches: 10. The CDR3 DNA reads TGCGCCAGCAGCCCTCGGCCTACTAGCGGGGTCTCCTACAATGAGCAGTTCTTC. This encodes CASSPRPTSGVSYNEQFF.

The chain is built from TRBV1 and TRBJ2-7; the table's D call, TRBD1, was not checked against the DNA. TRBV1 is described as a pseudogene. The CDR3 consists of 12 residues. The CDR3 is CTSSRRHYEQYF. The CDR3 DNA sequence: TGCACCAGCAGCCGCCGACACTACGAGCAGTACTTC.

V gene TRBV4-1 combines with J gene TRBJ2-1; D gene unclear. Per the germline V gene, CDR1 is MGHRA and CDR2 is YSYEKL. Trimming removed 0 bases from V and 4 bases from J, with 10 bases in between. The CDR3 runs 15 residues. The chain's CDR3 is CASSQEQLTYNEQFF. CDR3 bases: TGCGCCAGCAGCCAAGAACAGTTAACATACAATGAGCAGTTCTTC.

The chain recombines TRBV20-1 with TRBJ1-2; 7 bases map to TRBD1. This CDR3 is built from 15 residues. The germline gives CDR1 DFQATT, CDR2 SNEGSKA (reference sequence). V lost 3 bases to trimming and J lost 8 bases; unmatched junction nucleotides: 15. In nucleotides, the CDR3 is TGCAGTGCTAGTAGACCAACAGGGGTCACGGGCGGCTACACCTTC. Translated, it gives CSASRPTGVTGGYTF.

The V gene is TRBV19, the J gene TRBJ1-2; 9 bases match TRBD1. Germline-derived CDR1 and CDR2 are LNHDA and SQIVND (reference sequence). There are 13 residues in the CDR3. The trim removed 5 bases at V and 4 bases at J, leaving 2 bases unmatched. The CDR3, as DNA: TGTGCCAGTAGTCCGGGACAGGGCTATGGCTACACCTTC. Protein: CASSPGQGYGYTF.

CDR3 protein: CASSLGGDSYQPQHF. CDR3 nucleotides: TGTGCCAGCAGCTTAGGGGGGGACAGCTATCAGCCCCAGCATTTT. This chain connects TRBV7-2 to TRBJ1-5; 7 bases agree with TRBD1. The ends lost 1 base at V and 5 bases at J; junction bases unmatched: 5. The germline V gene encodes CDR1 SGHTA and CDR2 FQGNSA. The CDR3 extends over 15 amino acids.

This clone was seen only once. The DNA of the CDR3 is TGTGCCAGCAGCCAAGAGAATAGTTTCAACTCCTACGAGCAGTACTTC. It is translated as CASSQENSFNSYEQYF. The gene calls are TRBV3-1 (or the pseudogene TRBV3-2) and TRBJ2-7, with D unresolved. Germline assignment: CDR1 LGHDT and CDR2 YNNKEL (reference sequence). V gave up 0 bases and J gave up 0 bases, with 12 bases separating them. This CDR3 spans 16 amino acids.

The chain is built from TRBV19 and TRBJ2-1; 8 bases match TRBD2. The CDR3 length is 16 residues. V lost 6 bases, J lost 2 bases, and 9 bases stayed unmatched. Looked up from germline, CDR1 is LNHDA and CDR2 is SQIVND (reference sequence). The CDR3 region is CASSQREILPYNEQFF. In DNA, the CDR3 is TGTGCCAGTAGCCAGCGGGAGATCCTACCCTACAATGAGCAGTTCTTC.

This clone was counted once. The rearrangement joins TRBV28 to TRBJ1-2; D unresolved. V was clipped by 3 bases and J by 4 bases, with 6 bases between them. The CDR3 is made up of 12 amino acids. Germline CDR1 is MDHEN and CDR2 is SYDVKM. The CDR3 region is CASSLGLYGYTF. For the CDR3, the DNA is TGTGCCAGCAGTTTGGGCCTCTATGGCTACACCTTC.

The rearrangement links TRBV19 to TRBJ2-1; 9 bases match TRBD2. Germline CDR1 reads LNHDA; CDR2 reads SQIVND (reference sequence). The CDR3 runs 15 residues. The trim removed 4 bases at V and 9 bases at J, leaving 10 bases unmatched. The CDR3 region has the DNA TGTGCCAGTAGTACAGGCGGGAGGGCCAAGGGTGAGCAGTTCTTC. Residues: CASSTGGRAKGEQFF.

The chain has TRBV7-8 and TRBJ1-2, with D uncertain. This CDR3 spans 13 amino acids. Between the trimmed V and J ends, which lost 5 bases and 6 bases, there was a span of 13 bases. The germline gives CDR1 SGHVS, CDR2 FQNEAQ. The CDR3 DNA follows: TGTGCCAGCAGCCCCCGAGGTGCGGATGGCTACACCTTC. Protein: CASSPRGADGYTF.

The V call is TRBV28, the J call TRBJ2-7; weak D call: TRBD2 (5 bases). The CDR3 contains 20 residues. V lost 1 base to trimming and J lost 1 base, with 26 bases between them. Germline loops: CDR1 MDHEN, CDR2 SYDVKM. The CDR3 loop reads CASSLFILPTAGRRSYEQYF. CDR3 coding DNA: TGTGCCAGCAGTTTATTTATTTTACCAACTGCGGGCAGGCGATCCTACGAGCAGTACTTC.

The gene calls are TRBV6-2 or TRBV6-3 and TRBJ2-3; 9 bases line up with TRBD2. V lost 4 bases and J lost 5; bases outside the gene matches: 7. There are 15 residues in the CDR3. The germline CDR1 and CDR2 sequences are MNHEY and SVGEGT. The CDR3 nucleotides are TGTGCCAGCAGTTCGACTAGCGGAGAACGAGATACGCAGTATTTT. Translation: CASSSTSGERDTQYF.

The chain uses TRBV4-1 and TRBJ1-6; tentative D call: TRBD1 (6 bases). This CDR3 is 17 amino acids long. V lost 4 bases and J lost 7, with 20 bases in between. Germline CDR1 is MGHRA and CDR2 is YSYEKL. The CDR3 nucleotides are TGCGCCAGCAGCCGATGGACAGACCTACGGTTGAATTCACCCCTCCACTTT. The encoded protein is CASSRWTDLRLNSPLHF.

This rearrangement joins TRBV25-1 to TRBJ1-1; D unresolved. The CDR3 has 15 amino acids. The ends were cut back, 1 base at V and 4 bases at J, with 13 bases in the middle. Germline V gene data show CDR1 as MGHDK and CDR2 as SYGVNS. This CDR3 is CASSESRGTGTEAFF. Written as DNA, the CDR3 is TGTGCCAGCAGTGAATCTCGGGGTACTGGCACTGAAGCTTTCTTT.

The rearrangement joins TRBV3-1 (or the pseudogene TRBV3-2) to TRBJ2-1; 12 nucleotides agree with TRBD2. V lost 6 bases, J lost 7 bases, and 7 bases stayed unmatched. The CDR3 runs 15 residues. Germline V gene lookup returns CDR1 LGHDT and CDR2 YNNKEL (reference sequence). CDR3 nucleotide sequence: TGTGCCAGCAGACGACTAGCGGGGGATCTTAATGAGCAGTTCTTC. Translating gives CASRRLAGDLNEQFF.

J is TRBJ2-1 and V is TRBV7-2; D gene uncertain. There are 14 residues in the CDR3. Germline loops: CDR1 SGHTA, CDR2 FQGNSA. V was clipped by 3 bases and J by 5 bases, with 11 bases between them. DNA for the CDR3: TGTGCCAGCAGCTTGGTATCTGGGCACAATGAGCAGTTCTTC. Translated, it gives CASSLVSGHNEQFF.